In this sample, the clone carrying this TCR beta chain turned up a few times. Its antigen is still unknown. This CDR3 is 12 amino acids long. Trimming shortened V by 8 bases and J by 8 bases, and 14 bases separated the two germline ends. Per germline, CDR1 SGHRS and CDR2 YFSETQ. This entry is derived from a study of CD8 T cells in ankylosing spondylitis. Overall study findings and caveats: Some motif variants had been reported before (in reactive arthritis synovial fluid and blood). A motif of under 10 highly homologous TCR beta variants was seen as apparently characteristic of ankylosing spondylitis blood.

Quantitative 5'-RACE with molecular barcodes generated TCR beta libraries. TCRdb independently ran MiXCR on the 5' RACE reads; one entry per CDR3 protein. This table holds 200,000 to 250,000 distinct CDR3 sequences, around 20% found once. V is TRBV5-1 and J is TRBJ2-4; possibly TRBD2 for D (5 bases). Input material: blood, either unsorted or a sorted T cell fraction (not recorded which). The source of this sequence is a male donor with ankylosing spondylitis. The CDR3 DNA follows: TGCGCCAGTGGAGGAGACGGGGACATTCAGTACTTC. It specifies CASGGDGDIQYF.